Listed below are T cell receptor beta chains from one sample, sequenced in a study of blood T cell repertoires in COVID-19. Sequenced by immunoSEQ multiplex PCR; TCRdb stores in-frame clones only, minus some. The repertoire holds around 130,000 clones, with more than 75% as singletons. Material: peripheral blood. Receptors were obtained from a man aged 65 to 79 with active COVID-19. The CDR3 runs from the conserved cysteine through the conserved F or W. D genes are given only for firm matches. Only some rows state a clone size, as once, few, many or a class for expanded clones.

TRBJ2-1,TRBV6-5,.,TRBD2,TGTGCCAGCAGGCGAGCGGGGTCTGTGAATGAGCAGTTCTTC,CASRRAGSVNEQFF
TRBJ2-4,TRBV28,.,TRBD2,TGTGCCAGCAGTTTACCCCCCCCGGCGGGAGATTTTCAGTACTTC,CASSLPPPAGDFQYF
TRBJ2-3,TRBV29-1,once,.,TGCAGCGTAGATACAGGATACACAGATACGCAGTATTTT,CSVDTGYTDTQYF
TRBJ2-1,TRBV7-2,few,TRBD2,TGTGCCAGCAGTCTCCGGGGGGTCGGTGAGCAGTTCTTC,CASSLRGVGEQFF
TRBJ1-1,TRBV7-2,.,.,TGTGCCAGCAGCTTAACAGTCACCTCGAACACTGAAGCTTTCTTT,CASSLTVTSNTEAFF
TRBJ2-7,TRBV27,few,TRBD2,TGTGCCAGCAGTTTATACCCTAGCGGAACCTACGAGCAGTACTTC,CASSLYPSGTYEQYF
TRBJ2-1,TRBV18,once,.,TGTGCCAGCTCACCCTCCCCCTACAATGAGCAGTTCTTC,CASSPSPYNEQFF
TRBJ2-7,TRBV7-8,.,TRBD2,TGTGCCAGCAGCTTAGCAAGGGCTAGCGGGAGGGGGCACTACGAGCAGTACTTC,CASSLARASGRGHYEQYF
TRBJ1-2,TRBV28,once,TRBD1,TGTGCCAGCAGAACAGGGGGGGACTATGGCTACACCTTC,CASRTGGDYGYTF
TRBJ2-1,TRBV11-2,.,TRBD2,TGTGCCAGCAGCCTACTCCCTGGGGCTAGCGGCTACAATGAGCAGTTCTTC,CASSLLPGASGYNEQFF
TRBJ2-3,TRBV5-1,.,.,TGCGCCAGCAGCCGAGGAGGGACAGCGGATACGCAGTATTTT,CASSRGGTADTQYF
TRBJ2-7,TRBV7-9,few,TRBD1,TGTGCCAGCAGCTTTGCGGGACCCCGGACAGGGCGTTCCTACGAGCAGTACTTC,CASSFAGPRTGRSYEQYF
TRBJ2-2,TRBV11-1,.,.,TGTGCCAGCAGCTTAGCCAGGGGCCTCACCGGGGAGCTGTTTTTT,CASSLARGLTGELFF
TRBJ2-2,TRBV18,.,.,TGTGCCAGCTCACCGTACAGTTCGACAGGCCTCACCGGGGAGCTGTTTTTT,CASSPYSSTGLTGELFF
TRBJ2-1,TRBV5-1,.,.,TGCGCCAGCACTTTGAGGGGGATCGGTACCTACAATGAGCAGTTCTTC,CASTLRGIGTYNEQFF
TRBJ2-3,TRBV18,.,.,TGTGCCAGCTCACCGCGGGACGGGCGGCCTAGGGCAGATACGCAGTATTTT,CASSPRDGRPRADTQYF
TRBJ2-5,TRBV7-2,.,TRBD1,TGTGCCAGCAGCGGTAGGGGGCGAGGGGCCCAGTACTTC,CASSGRGRGAQYF
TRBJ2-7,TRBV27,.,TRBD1,TGTGCCAGCAGTTTGACCCCCCCCGGTGGGACAGGGGCCTACGAGCAGTACTTC,CASSLTPPGGTGAYEQYF